Below, one T cell receptor (beta chain) is given with its context. These data are taken from a study of T cell changes during pregnancy in multiple sclerosis. Sequencing was performed with immunoSEQ multiplex PCR; in TCRdb, only in-frame clones are kept and a portion is missing. The data hold about 59,000 clones, with just under 90% observed a single time. This CDR3 comprises 14 residues. J was trimmed by 1 base and V by 3 bases; bases with no gene match: 2. CDR1 is KGHSH and CDR2 is LQKENI in the germline V gene. This chain connects TRBV18 to TRBJ1-1, with 7 bases matching TRBD1. Sequences were derived from peripheral blood, sampled in the first trimester of pregnancy. The origin of this receptor is a female donor in good health, enrolled as a control in a pregnancy study. As DNA, the CDR3 is TGTGCCAGCTCACCTCAGGGGGGGAACACTGAAGCTTTCTTT. It translates to CASSPQGGNTEAFF.